This TCR beta chain was profiled in a study of CXCR3-negative and CXCR3-positive naive CD8 T cells. In preparing the TRB cDNA libraries, 5' RACE with UMI labels was used. TCRdb reprocessed the 5' RACE reads and keeps a single row for each CDR3 protein, giving no DNA. The sample table sets out about 50,000 distinct CDR3 sequences. CDR1 and CDR2 from the germline V gene are MDHEN and SYDVKM. The CDR3 has 15 residues. Overall study findings and caveats: In cryopreserved cells, CXCR3 expression partially decreased, and fresh PBMCs were used in most assays. Similar TRBV-TRBJ usage was seen in naive cells (both CXCR3-negative and CXCR3-positive), but memory cells differed.

As for this clonotype: As yet, its antigen is unknown.

CD45RO-CCR7+CD27+CD95- marked naive CD8+ T cells. This chain uses TRBV28 with TRBJ2-7; TCRdb proposes TRBD1, but this gene call is untestable without DNA. Material: naive CXCR3- CD8+ T cells from blood. Regarding subset: CD45RO-CCR7+CD27+CD95- naive CD8+ T cells lacking CXCR3 (TNR3-). The clonotype originates from a human donor in good health. Some clones in this sample may be carry-over from other donors' samples. The CDR3 spells CASSPGGAAYYEQYF.